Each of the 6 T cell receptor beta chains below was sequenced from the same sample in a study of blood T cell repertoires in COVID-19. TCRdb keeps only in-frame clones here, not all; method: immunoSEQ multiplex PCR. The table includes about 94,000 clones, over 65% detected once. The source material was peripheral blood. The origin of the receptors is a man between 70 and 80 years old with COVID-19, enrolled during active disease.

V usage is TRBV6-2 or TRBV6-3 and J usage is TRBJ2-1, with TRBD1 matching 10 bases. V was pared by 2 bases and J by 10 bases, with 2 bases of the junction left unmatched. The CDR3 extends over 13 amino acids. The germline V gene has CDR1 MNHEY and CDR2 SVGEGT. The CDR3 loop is CASSYGTGAEQFF. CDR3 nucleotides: TGTGCCAGCAGTTACGGGACAGGGGCCGAGCAGTTCTTC.

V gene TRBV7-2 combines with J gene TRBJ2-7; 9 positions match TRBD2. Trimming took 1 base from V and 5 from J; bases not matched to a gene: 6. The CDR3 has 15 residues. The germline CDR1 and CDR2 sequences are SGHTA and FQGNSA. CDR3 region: CASSLGGSGSNEQYF. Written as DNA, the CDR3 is TGTGCCAGCAGCTTAGGGGGTAGCGGGAGCAACGAGCAGTACTTC.

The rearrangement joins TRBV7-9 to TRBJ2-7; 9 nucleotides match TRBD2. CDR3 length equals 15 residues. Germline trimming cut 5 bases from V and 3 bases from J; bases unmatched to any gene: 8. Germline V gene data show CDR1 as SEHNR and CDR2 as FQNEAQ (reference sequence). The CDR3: CASSQIGLANYEQYF. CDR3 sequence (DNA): TGTGCCAGCAGCCAAATTGGACTAGCGAACTACGAGCAGTACTTC.

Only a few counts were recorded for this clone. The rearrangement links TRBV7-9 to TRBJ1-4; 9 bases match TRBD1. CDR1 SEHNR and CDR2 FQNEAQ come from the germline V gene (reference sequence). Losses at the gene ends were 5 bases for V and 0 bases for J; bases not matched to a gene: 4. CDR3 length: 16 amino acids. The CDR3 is CASSPTGGPTNEKLFF. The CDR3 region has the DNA TGTGCCAGCAGCCCTACAGGGGGCCCAACTAATGAAAAACTGTTTTTT. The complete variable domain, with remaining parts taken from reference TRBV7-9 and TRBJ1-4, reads DTGVSQNPRHKITKRGQNVTFRCDPISEHNRLYWYRQTLGQGPEFLTYFQNEAQLEKSRLLSDRFSAERPKGSFSTLEIQRTEQGDSAMYLCASSPTGGPTNEKLFFGSGTQLSVL.

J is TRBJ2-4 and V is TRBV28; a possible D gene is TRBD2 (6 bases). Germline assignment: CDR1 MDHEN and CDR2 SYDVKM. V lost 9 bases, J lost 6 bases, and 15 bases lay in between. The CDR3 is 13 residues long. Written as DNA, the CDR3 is TGTGCCAGTGCCCGACTAGTAGGAAACATTCAGTACTTC. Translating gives CASARLVGNIQYF.

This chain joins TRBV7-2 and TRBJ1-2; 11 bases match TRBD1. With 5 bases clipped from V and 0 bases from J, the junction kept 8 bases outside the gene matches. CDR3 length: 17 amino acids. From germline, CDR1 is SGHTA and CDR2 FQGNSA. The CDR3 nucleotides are TGTGCCAGCAGCCTCACAAGGACAGGGGGCTCTAACTATGGCTACACCTTC. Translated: CASSLTRTGGSNYGYTF.